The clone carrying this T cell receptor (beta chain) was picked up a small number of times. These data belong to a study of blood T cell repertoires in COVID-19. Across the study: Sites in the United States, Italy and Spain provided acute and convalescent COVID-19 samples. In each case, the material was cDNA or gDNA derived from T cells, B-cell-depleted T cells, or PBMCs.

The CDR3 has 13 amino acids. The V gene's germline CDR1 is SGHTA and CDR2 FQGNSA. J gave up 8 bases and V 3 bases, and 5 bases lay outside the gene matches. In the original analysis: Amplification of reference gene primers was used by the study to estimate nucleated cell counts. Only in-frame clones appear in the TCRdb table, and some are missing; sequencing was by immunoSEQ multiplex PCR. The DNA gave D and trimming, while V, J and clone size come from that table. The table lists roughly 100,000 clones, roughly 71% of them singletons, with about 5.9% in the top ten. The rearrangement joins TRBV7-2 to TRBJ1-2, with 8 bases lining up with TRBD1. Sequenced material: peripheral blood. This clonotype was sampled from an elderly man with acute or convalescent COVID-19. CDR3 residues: CASSFQGAVGYTF. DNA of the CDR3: TGTGCCAGCAGCTTCCAGGGGGCAGTCGGCTACACCTTC.